Shown below are 12 T cell receptor beta chains from a single sample sequenced in a study of graft-versus-host responses after intestinal transplantation. No antigen has been assigned to these receptors. Using immunoSEQ multiplex PCR, the repertoire was profiled, and TCRdb retains in-frame clones only, with some absent. Here the sample spans over 80,000 clones, 75% to 95% being singletons. Source: unstimulated CD4+ T cells sorted from spleen or lymph node cells, taken before transplant. The receptors come from a human donor who was the organ donor for an intestinal transplant.

This clone was counted once. The chain has TRBV2 and TRBJ2-2; 11 positions match TRBD2. This CDR3 region has 16 residues. Losses at the gene ends were 5 bases for V and 1 base for J; bases not matched to a gene: 3. In germline, CDR1 is SNHLY, CDR2 FYNNEI. Written as DNA, the CDR3 is TGTGCCAGCAGTCCCACTAGCGGGGGGAACACCGGGGAGCTGTTTTTT. Protein product: CASSPTSGGNTGELFF. The whole variable domain, remainder taken from reference TRBV2 and TRBJ2-2, is EPEVTQTPSHQVTQMGQEVILRCVPISNHLYFYWYRQILGQKVEFLVSFYNNEISEKSEIFDDQFSVERPDGSNFTLKIRSTKLEDSAMYFCASSPTSGGNTGELFFGEGSRLTVL.

The chain combines TRBV30 with TRBJ2-7; the D gene is possibly TRBD2 (7 bases). The CDR3 spans 14 residues. V was cut by 5 bases and J by 3 bases, with 17 bases left in between. Germline V gene sequence: CDR1 GTSNPN, CDR2 SVGIG (reference sequence). The CDR3 region has the DNA TGTGCCTGGTCAAAAGGGGGGGCACGCTACGAGCAGTACTTC. The encoded protein is CAWSKGGARYEQYF.

The chain joins TRBV13 to TRBJ2-2, with 9 bases lining up with TRBD1. This CDR3 region has 15 residues. CDR1 PRHDT and CDR2 FYEKMQ come from the germline V gene (reference sequence). The ends lost 5 bases at V and 4 bases at J; junction bases unmatched: 5. The CDR3 sequence is CASSPRTGATGELFF. DNA for the CDR3: TGTGCCAGCAGCCCACGGACAGGGGCCACCGGGGAGCTGTTTTTT.

The V and J genes are TRBV5-1 and TRBJ2-5; 11 bases are shared with TRBD2. CDR1 and CDR2 from the germline V gene are SGHRS and YFSETQ. With V trimmed by 4 bases and J by 5 bases, 7 bases remained unmatched. CDR3 length: 15 amino acids. CDR3 bases: TGCGCCAGCAGCACCCTAGCGGGGGGTCGGGAGACCCAGTACTTC. Translation: CASSTLAGGRETQYF.

The V call is TRBV5-1, the J call TRBJ1-4, with a weak D call TRBD1 (5 bases). This CDR3 is 14 amino acids long. Between the trimmed V and J ends, which lost 0 bases and 5 bases, there was a span of 8 bases. Germline V gene lookup returns CDR1 SGHRS and CDR2 YFSETQ. The CDR3 DNA is TGCGCCAGCAGCTTGGGGGGGAGGAATGAAAAACTGTTTTTT. Translated: CASSLGGRNEKLFF.

The rearrangement joins TRBV11-3 to TRBJ1-1; 7 nucleotides match TRBD1. The CDR3 contains 14 residues. CDR1 is SGHNT and CDR2 is YENEEA in the germline V gene. V shed 6 bases, J shed 0 bases, and the junction held 4 bases outside the gene matches. CDR3 coding DNA: TGTGCCAGCAGGGGGACAGCCATGAACACTGAAGCTTTCTTT. This translates into CASRGTAMNTEAFF. Full variable domain (rest looked up from reference TRBV11-3 and TRBJ1-1): EAGVVQSPRYKIIEKKQPVAFWCNPISGHNTLYWYLQNLGQGPELLIRYENEEAVDDSQLPKDRFSAERLKGVDSTLKIQPAELGDSAVYLCASRGTAMNTEAFFGQGTRLTVV.

The chain employs TRBV6-5 and TRBJ1-2; a possible D gene is TRBD1 (5 bases). Germline CDR1 reads MNHEY; CDR2 reads SVGAGI. The CDR3 loop spans 12 amino acids. Trimming took 6 bases from V and 5 from J, leaving 10 bases between them. Written as DNA, the CDR3 is TGTGCCAGCAGCCCCGCAGGGTATGGCTACACCTTC. This gives the protein CASSPAGYGYTF.

The chain combines TRBV4-1 with TRBJ2-5; 7 nucleotides match TRBD1. This CDR3 region has 14 residues. The V and J ends lost 2 bases and 5 bases, in that order; junction bases with no gene match: 5. Germline CDR1 reads MGHRA; CDR2 reads YSYEKL. CDR3 sequence (DNA): TGCGCCAGCAGCCAACGGGACAGCCGGGAGACCCAGTACTTC. Its translation: CASSQRDSRETQYF.

The gene calls are TRBV7-3 and TRBJ1-1; 9 positions agree with TRBD1. Losses at the gene ends were 4 bases for V and 6 bases for J; bases not matched to a gene: 9. Looked up from germline, CDR1 is SGHTA and CDR2 is FQGTGA. The CDR3 runs to 15 residues. The CDR3 spells CASSSGQGSMAEAFF. CDR3 coding DNA: TGTGCCAGCAGCTCGGGACAGGGTTCGATGGCTGAAGCTTTCTTT.

The CDR3 region has the DNA TGTGCCAGCAGCCCCAGGGTGGTGCGGGGGGGAGAGACCCAGTACTTC. Its protein is CASSPRVVRGGETQYF. The chain joins TRBV7-2 to TRBJ2-5; 9 nucleotides match TRBD2. Germline trimming cut 5 bases from V and 4 bases from J; bases unmatched to any gene: 11. CDR3 length: 16 residues. Germline-derived CDR1 and CDR2 are SGHTA and FQGNSA.

V and J are TRBV4-2 and TRBJ1-1, with 10 bases lining up with TRBD1. CDR3 length equals 13 residues. V lost 8 bases to trimming and J lost 3 bases; unmatched junction nucleotides: 3. Germline V gene data show CDR1 as LGHNA and CDR2 as YNFKEQ. The CDR3 reads CASQDRGDTEAFF. The CDR3, as DNA: TGTGCCAGCCAGGACAGGGGGGACACTGAAGCTTTCTTT.

The CDR3 DNA reads TGTGCCAGCAGCTACAGGGGCGGGTCTCAGCCCCAGCATTTT. Its protein product is CASSYRGGSQPQHF. V gene TRBV7-2 combines with J gene TRBJ1-5, with TRBD1 identical over 7 bases. CDR3 length: 14 residues. CDR1 and CDR2 from the germline V gene are SGHTA and FQGNSA. With 4 bases clipped from V and 6 bases from J, the junction kept 6 bases outside the gene matches.